A selection of T cell receptor beta chains follows, all from one sample in a study of shared clonotypes between healthy human individuals. Here immunoSEQ multiplex PCR was the method, and the copy in TCRdb shows in-frame clones only, minus some. The sample consists of 2.5 million or so clones, approximately 94% of them appearing once. The source material was naive CD4+ T cells sorted from blood. These receptors were taken from a man between 18 and 35 years old in good health. Both conserved end residues are part of each CDR3. D genes are given only for firm matches. The listing skips clone size in some rows; elsewhere it reads once, few, many or a size class.

>15|TRBV14|-|TRBJ2-3|-
CASSQGGHSTDTQYF
TGTGCCAGCAGCCAAGGCGGACACTCCACAGATACGCAGTATTTT
>13|TRBV18|-|TRBJ1-1|-
CASATRGNTEAFF
TGTGCCAGCGCGACCCGTGGGAACACTGAAGCTTTCTTT
>14|TRBV7-6|-|TRBJ1-1|-
CASSLGVAMSEAFF
TGTGCCAGCAGCTTAGGTGTGGCCATGAGTGAAGCTTTCTTT
>18|TRBV5-4|-|TRBJ1-3|once
CASSLYPWQGNSGNTIYF
TGTGCCAGCAGCCTTTATCCGTGGCAGGGGAACTCTGGAAACACCATATATTTT
>14|TRBV5-4|-|TRBJ1-1|-
CASSLVAQNTEAFF
TGTGCCAGCAGCTTGGTGGCACAGAACACTGAAGCTTTCTTT
>15|TRBV18|-|TRBJ1-5|-
CASSPSQGGNQPQHF
TGTGCCAGCTCACCATCACAGGGCGGCAATCAGCCCCAGCATTTT
>11|TRBV20-1|-|TRBJ2-7|-
CSALSSYEQYF
TGCAGTGCTCTAAGCTCCTACGAGCAGTACTTC
>15|TRBV7-2|-|TRBJ2-5|-
CASSLGGWYQETQYF
TGTGCCAGCAGCTTAGGCGGGTGGTACCAAGAGACCCAGTACTTC
>14|TRBV7-9|-|TRBJ1-4|-
CASSYRTDNEKLFF
TGTGCCAGCAGCTACCGGACGGATAATGAAAAACTGTTTTTT
>14|TRBV7-2|-|TRBJ2-7|-
CASSFDRGFYEQYF
TGTGCCAGCAGCTTCGACAGAGGATTCTACGAGCAGTACTTC
>15|TRBV11-2|-|TRBJ2-7|-
CASSLRADQTYEQYF
TGTGCCAGCAGCTTAAGGGCAGACCAAACCTACGAGCAGTACTTC
>16|TRBV6-1|TRBD1|TRBJ1-1|once
CASSERTGVGDTEAFF
TGTGCCAGCAGTGAACGGACAGGGGTGGGGGACACTGAAGCTTTCTTT
>12|TRBV30|-|TRBJ2-7|-
CAWSLRWNEQYF
TGTGCCTGGAGTCTTAGGTGGAACGAGCAGTACTTC
>12|TRBV7-2|-|TRBJ2-5|-
CASSYPSQTQYF
TGTGCCAGCAGCTACCCCTCTCAGACCCAGTACTTC
>16|TRBV18|TRBD1|TRBJ1-5|-
CASSPGTGGINQPQHF
TGTGCCAGCTCACCAGGGACAGGGGGTATAAATCAGCCCCAGCATTTT
>17|TRBV28|TRBD1|TRBJ1-5|-
CASSRPGGGKSNQPQHF
TGTGCCAGCAGTCGTCCAGGGGGCGGAAAGAGCAATCAGCCCCAGCATTTT
>13|TRBV5-1|-|TRBJ1-4|few
CASSGERLEKLFF
TGCGCCAGCAGCGGTGAGCGGCTTGAAAAACTGTTTTTT
>17|TRBV5-6|-|TRBJ2-2|-
CASSLEGEWRGTGELFF
TGTGCCAGCAGCCTTGAGGGAGAGTGGCGAGGTACCGGGGAGCTGTTTTTT
>15|TRBV30|-|TRBJ2-6|-
CAWTPMMTGANVLTF
TGTGCCTGGACCCCGATGATGACTGGGGCCAACGTCCTGACTTTC
>14|TRBV6-4|TRBD1|TRBJ1-6|once
CASSEGTANSPLHF
TGTGCCAGCAGTGAAGGGACAGCAAATTCACCCCTCCACTTT
>15|TRBV9|-|TRBJ2-3|-
CASSPPATSTDTQYF
TGTGCCAGCAGCCCCCCAGCAACTAGCACAGATACGCAGTATTTT
>14|TRBV19|TRBD1|TRBJ2-5|once
CASSFTGGQETQYF
TGTGCCAGTAGTTTCACAGGGGGCCAAGAGACCCAGTACTTC
>16|TRBV6-7|TRBD2|TRBJ2-1|few
CASVRKKRGAGNEQFF
TGTGCCAGCGTACGGAAGAAGCGGGGGGCGGGTAATGAGCAGTTCTTC
>15|TRBV19|-|TRBJ2-6|-
CASSYTSSGANVLTF
TGTGCCAGTTCCTATACCAGCTCTGGGGCCAACGTCCTGACTTTC
>13|TRBV10-3|-|TRBJ2-1|-
CAISESRYNEQFF
TGTGCCATCAGTGAGTCCCGGTACAATGAGCAGTTCTTC
>13|TRBV27|TRBD1|TRBJ1-5|-
CASRLTGGQPQHF
TGTGCCAGCAGATTGACAGGGGGTCAGCCCCAGCATTTT
>17|TRBV5-4|TRBD1|TRBJ2-1|-
CATQLGGWQGALNEQFF
TGTGCCACCCAACTAGGGGGGTGGCAGGGGGCTCTCAATGAGCAGTTCTTC
>14|TRBV18|TRBD1|TRBJ1-1|-
CASSPETGGTEAFF
TGTGCCAGCTCACCAGAGACAGGGGGCACTGAAGCTTTCTTT
>15|TRBV6-5|TRBD1|TRBJ1-1|-
CASSYIGTANTEAFF
TGTGCCAGCAGTTACATTGGGACAGCGAACACTGAAGCTTTCTTT
>12|TRBV6-5|-|TRBJ2-7|-
CASSYSPYEQYF
TGTGCCAGCAGTTATTCCCCCTACGAGCAGTACTTC
>13|TRBV2|-|TRBJ2-3|-
CASREEFTDTQYF
TGTGCCAGCAGGGAGGAATTCACAGATACGCAGTATTTT
>19|TRBV30|TRBD2|TRBJ2-3|-
CAWSGRSGRALLVADTQYF
TGTGCCTGGAGTGGGAGGAGCGGGAGGGCCTTGTTGGTAGCAGATACGCAGTATTTT
>15|TRBV7-8|-|TRBJ1-5|-
CASSLAVLSNQPQHF
TGTGCCAGCAGCTTAGCGGTGCTTAGCAATCAGCCCCAGCATTTT
>16|TRBV4-1|-|TRBJ1-2|few
CASSQELPGIRDGYTF
TGCGCCAGCAGCCAAGAGTTGCCGGGGATACGGGATGGCTACACCTTC
>16|TRBV6-1|TRBD1|TRBJ2-5|-
CASSESRDRGTQTQYF
TGTGCCAGCAGTGAGTCGAGGGACAGGGGTACTCAGACCCAGTACTTC
>15|TRBV6-1|-|TRBJ2-3|-
CASNTNGGSTDTQYF
TGTGCCAGCAATACGAACGGGGGTAGCACAGATACGCAGTATTTT
>17|TRBV5-1|TRBD2|TRBJ2-3|-
CASSWEGLAGVTDTQYF
TGCGCCAGCAGCTGGGAGGGACTAGCGGGGGTCACAGATACGCAGTATTTT
>15|TRBV4-3|TRBD1|TRBJ1-6|-
CASSQDTAGGRPLHF
TGCGCCAGCAGCCAAGATACGGCAGGGGGCAGACCCCTCCACTTT
>13|TRBV5-1|-|TRBJ1-2|-
CASSSQPGSGYTF
TGCGCCAGCAGCTCCCAACCAGGTAGTGGCTACACCTTC
>12|TRBV11-3|TRBD1|TRBJ2-1|-
CASSPGQNEQFF
TGTGCCAGCAGCCCGGGACAGAATGAGCAGTTCTTC
>17|TRBV27|-|TRBJ1-2|-
CASTELSLQGTRDGYTF
TGTGCCAGCACCGAATTAAGCTTGCAGGGGACGCGGGATGGCTACACCTTC
>15|TRBV19|-|TRBJ2-1|-
CASSLGVPTYNEQFF
TGTGCCAGTAGCCTAGGGGTCCCTACATACAATGAGCAGTTCTTC
>13|TRBV2|-|TRBJ1-2|-
CASSESRTNGYTF
TGTGCCAGCAGTGAAAGCAGGACCAATGGCTACACCTTC